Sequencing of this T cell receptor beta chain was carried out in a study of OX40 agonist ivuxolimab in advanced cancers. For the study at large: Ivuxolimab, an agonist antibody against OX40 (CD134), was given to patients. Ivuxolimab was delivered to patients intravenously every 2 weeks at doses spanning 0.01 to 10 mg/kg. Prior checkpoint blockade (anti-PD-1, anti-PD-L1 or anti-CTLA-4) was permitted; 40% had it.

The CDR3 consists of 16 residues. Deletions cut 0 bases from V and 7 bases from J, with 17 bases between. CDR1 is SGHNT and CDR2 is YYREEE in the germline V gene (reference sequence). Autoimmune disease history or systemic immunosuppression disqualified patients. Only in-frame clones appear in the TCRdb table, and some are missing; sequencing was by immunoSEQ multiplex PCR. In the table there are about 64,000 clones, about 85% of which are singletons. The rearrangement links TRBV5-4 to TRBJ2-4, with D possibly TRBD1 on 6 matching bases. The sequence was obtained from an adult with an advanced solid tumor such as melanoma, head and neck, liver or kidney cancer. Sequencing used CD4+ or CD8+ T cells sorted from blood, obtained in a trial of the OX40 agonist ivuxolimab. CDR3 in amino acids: CASSLGAAGVSNIQYF. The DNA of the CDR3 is TGTGCCAGCAGCTTGGGCGCCGCAGGGGTATCGAACATTCAGTACTTC.